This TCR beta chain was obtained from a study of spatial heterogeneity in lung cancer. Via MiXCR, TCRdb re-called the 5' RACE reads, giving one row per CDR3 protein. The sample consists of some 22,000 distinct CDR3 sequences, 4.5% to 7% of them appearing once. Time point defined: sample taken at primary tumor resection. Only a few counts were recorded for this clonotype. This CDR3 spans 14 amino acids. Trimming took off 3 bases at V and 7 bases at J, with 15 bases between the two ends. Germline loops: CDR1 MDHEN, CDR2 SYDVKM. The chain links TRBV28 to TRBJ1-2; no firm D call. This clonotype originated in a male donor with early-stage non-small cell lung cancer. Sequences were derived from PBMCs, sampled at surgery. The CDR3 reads CASSFSDSRRGYTF. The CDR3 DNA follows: TGTGCCAGCAGTTTTTCGGACTCTCGCCGTGGCTACACCTTC.